These 6 T cell receptor beta chains came from one sample sequenced in a study of blood T cell repertoires in COVID-19. Using immunoSEQ multiplex PCR, the repertoire was profiled, and TCRdb retains in-frame clones only, with some absent. This sample carries tens of thousands of clones, over 90% of them seen once, and the ten largest clones take approximately 2.8%. The sample was peripheral blood. All receptors come from a human donor in a cohort sampled during active COVID-19.

V usage is TRBV6-5 and J usage is TRBJ2-7, with 9 bases fitting TRBD2. V was clipped by 11 bases and J by 0 bases; unmatched bases: 8. Germline CDR1 MNHEY, CDR2 SVGAGI. CDR3 length: 14 amino acids. CDR3 sequence (DNA): TGTGCCGGTAAGACTAGCGGAGGCTCCTACGAGCAGTACTTC. Protein sequence: CAGKTSGGSYEQYF.

This sequence joins TRBV6-4 and TRBJ1-1, with 7 bases matching TRBD1. In germline, CDR1 is MRHNA, CDR2 SNTAGT. CDR3 length: 18 amino acids. Trimming took 10 bases from V and 5 from J; bases not matched to a gene: 25. DNA of the CDR3: TGTGCCACGTCACCCCCTACTCTGTCCGACAGGGAAAGAACTGAAGCTTTCTTT. Translation gives CATSPPTLSDRERTEAFF.

This clone came up once. The chain uses TRBV6-1 and TRBJ2-7, with D possibly being TRBD1 (5 bases). This CDR3 contains 15 residues. Germline lookup yields CDR1 MNHNS and CDR2 SASEGT. Trimming took off 1 base at V and 6 bases at J, with 16 bases between the two ends. The CDR3 protein is CASSEGGRVVIEQYF. DNA of the CDR3: TGTGCCAGCAGTGAAGGGGGCAGGGTGGTGATCGAGCAGTACTTC.

The chain carries TRBV28 and TRBJ2-7; 9 bases match TRBD1. Germline values: CDR1 MDHEN, CDR2 SYDVKM. J lost 7 bases, V lost 7 bases, and 14 bases had no gene match. The CDR3 runs 15 residues. DNA of the CDR3: TGTGCCAGCACCTATACAGGGGGCGCGTTGAGTGAGCAGTACTTC. Translated, it gives CASTYTGGALSEQYF.

The rearrangement uses TRBV6-5 and TRBJ1-1, with D unclear. The V gene lost 4 bases and the J gene lost 1 base, with 13 bases spanning the gap. The germline CDR1 and CDR2 sequences are MNHEY and SVGAGI. The CDR3 runs to 15 residues. The chain's CDR3 is CASSLFSQPNTEAFF. The CDR3 bases are TGTGCCAGCAGTTTATTTTCACAGCCGAACACTGAAGCTTTCTTT.

This clone has just a few counts. The chain carries TRBV5-1 and TRBJ1-1; 7 bases fit TRBD1. The CDR3 totals 14 residues. Trimming at V came to 4 bases and at J to 6 bases, leaving 9 bases not matched to a gene. Germline V lookup: CDR1 SGHRS, CDR2 YFSETQ. The CDR3 DNA reads as TGCGCCAGCAGCCGAGTCCCGGGACAGTCTGAAGCTTTCTTT. Protein: CASSRVPGQSEAFF.